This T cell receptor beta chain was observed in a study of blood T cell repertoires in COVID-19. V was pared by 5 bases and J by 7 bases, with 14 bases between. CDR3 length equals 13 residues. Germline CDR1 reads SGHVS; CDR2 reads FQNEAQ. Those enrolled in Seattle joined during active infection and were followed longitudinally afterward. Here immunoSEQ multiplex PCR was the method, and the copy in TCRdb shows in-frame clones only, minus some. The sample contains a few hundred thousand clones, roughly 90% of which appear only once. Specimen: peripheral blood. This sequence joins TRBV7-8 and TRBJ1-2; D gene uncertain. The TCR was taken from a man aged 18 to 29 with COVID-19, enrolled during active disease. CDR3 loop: CASSEDVRRGYTF. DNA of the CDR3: TGTGCCAGCAGCGAAGACGTCAGGCGTGGCTACACCTTC.